The rows below give T cell receptor beta chains drawn from one sample of a study of T cell clonotyping in hematopoietic cell transplantation. TCRdb keeps only in-frame clones here, not all; method: immunoSEQ multiplex PCR. The sample gives some 50,000 clones, around 83% of which show up once; around 5.3% is in the top ten. The sequencing here drew on peripheral blood mononuclear cells, taken before stem cell transplant. The source is a man between 60 and 75 years old with myelodysplastic syndrome. Some clones in this sample may be carry-over from other donors' samples. CDR3s include the opening cysteine and the closing phenylalanine or tryptophan. D genes are given only for firm matches. Some rows mark clone size as missing; the rest say once, few, many or name a class of expanded clone.

TRBJ1-2,TRBV20-1,NA,NA,TGCAGTGCCCCCAGGGTGGCTGGCTACACCTTC,CSAPRVAGYTF
TRBJ2-1,TRBV11-2,NA,TRBD2,TGTGCCAGCAGCAACAGCGGGGGGGCCGCTTTTGAGCAGTTCTTC,CASSNSGGAAFEQFF
TRBJ2-1,TRBV7-8,NA,NA,TGTGCCAGCAGAAACAGGGTTTCTGAGCAGTTCTTC,CASRNRVSEQFF
TRBJ2-7,TRBV5-6,NA,TRBD2,TGTGCCAGCAGTGACGGACTAGCGGGCTCCTACGAGCAGTACTTC,CASSDGLAGSYEQYF
TRBJ1-5,TRBV7-9,once,NA,TGTGCCAGCAGCCGCAACACGGGGGACAATCAGCCCCAGCATTTT,CASSRNTGDNQPQHF
TRBJ2-3,TRBV15,once,TRBD2,TGTGCCACCGGCTCGCTAGCGGGGAGCACAGATACGCAGTATTTT,CATGSLAGSTDTQYF
TRBJ2-7,TRBV10-1,NA,NA,TGCGCCAGCAGTGCGAGGACAGCCTACGAGCAGTACTTC,CASSARTAYEQYF
TRBJ1-5,TRBV4-3,NA,NA,TGCGCCAGCAGCCAAGATTTCGGGGGGCTGGGCAATCAGCCCCAGCATTTT,CASSQDFGGLGNQPQHF
TRBJ1-5,TRBV19,medium-sized,NA,TGTGCCAGTAGAGCCAGGGAAGGCAATCAGCCCCAGCATTTT,CASRAREGNQPQHF
TRBJ2-7,TRBV19,NA,TRBD1,TGTGCCAGTAGTATTGGGCCAGACAGGGGCTACGAGCAGTACTTC,CASSIGPDRGYEQYF
TRBJ2-3,TRBV7-2,NA,NA,TGTGCCAGCAGCTTAGGGGCGATTGTGGAAACGCAGTATTTT,CASSLGAIVETQYF
TRBJ2-5,TRBV5-1,NA,NA,TGCGCCAGCAGCGGAGGGGGAGAGACCCAGTACTTC,CASSGGGETQYF
TRBJ1-1,TRBV6-6,NA,NA,TGTGCCAGCAGTTACGAGACTGTTGAAGCTTTCTTT,CASSYETVEAFF
TRBJ1-2,TRBV28,NA,NA,TGTGCCAGCAGTTTAATGGGGCCACCGGGGCACTATGGCTACACCTTC,CASSLMGPPGHYGYTF
TRBJ2-1,TRBV6-4,NA,TRBD2,TGTGCCAGCAGTGACTCGGGACTAGCGGGATACAATGAGCAGTTCTTC,CASSDSGLAGYNEQFF
TRBJ1-4,TRBV9,once,NA,TGTGCCAGCAGCGTCGGAGACCTAATGAACGAAAAACTGTTTTTT,CASSVGDLMNEKLFF
TRBJ2-7,TRBV30,NA,NA,TGTGCCTGGAGTACCGGCGTTACAGGGTCCTACGAGCAGTACTTC,CAWSTGVTGSYEQYF
TRBJ1-1,TRBV4-3,once,NA,TGCGCCAGCACCCAGAGTAGGGGACACTTGAACACTGAAGCTTTCTTT,CASTQSRGHLNTEAFF
TRBJ2-7,TRBV6-6,NA,TRBD2,TGTGCCAGCCAACCTACGGGAGGGCGCGAGCAGTACTTC,CASQPTGGREQYF
TRBJ1-2,TRBV5-1,few,TRBD1,TGCGCCAGCAGCTTGGGACAGGGGAGCGACTATGGCTACACCTTC,CASSLGQGSDYGYTF
TRBJ2-2,TRBV14,NA,NA,TGTGCCAGCAGCGTGGGGCGGTACACCGGGGAGCTGTTTTTT,CASSVGRYTGELFF
TRBJ2-2,TRBV30,NA,NA,TGTGCCTGGACCCAGGAGGACAGCAACACCGGGGAGCTGTTTTTC,CAWTQEDSNTGELFF
TRBJ2-3,TRBV10-3,NA,TRBD1,TGTGCCATCAGTGGGGCAGGGGGAGATACGCAGTATTTT,CAISGAGGDTQYF
TRBJ2-3,TRBV7-2,NA,TRBD2,TGTGCCAGCAGCTTATATGGTAGCGGGGGGGCTAGCACAGATACGCAGTATTTT,CASSLYGSGGASTDTQYF
TRBJ2-2,TRBV7-2,few,TRBD2,TGTGCCAGCAGCCTAGGTCCAGCGGGGGTCACCGGGGAGCTGTTTTTT,CASSLGPAGVTGELFF
TRBJ2-7,TRBV5-4,NA,TRBD1,TGTGCCAGCAGCGCGCTCGGACAGGCCCCCTACGAGCAGTACTTC,CASSALGQAPYEQYF
TRBJ1-5,TRBV19,once,NA,TGTGCCAGTAGTTTGGCAAGCAATCAGCCCCAGCATTTT,CASSLASNQPQHF
TRBJ1-1,TRBV29-1,NA,NA,TGCAGCGTTTTAATATGGACTGAAGCTTTCTTT,CSVLIWTEAFF
TRBJ2-2,TRBV6-5,NA,NA,TGTGCCAGCAGTTACGGGCGGGGCCCAAACACCGGGGAGCTGTTTTTT,CASSYGRGPNTGELFF
TRBJ1-2,TRBV28,NA,TRBD1,TGTGCCAGCAGCTCTGACAGGGGGCGGCATGGCTACACCTTC,CASSSDRGRHGYTF
TRBJ1-5,TRBV19,few,NA,TGTGCCAGTAGTCCTTTAGGGAGCAATCAGCCCCAGCATTTT,CASSPLGSNQPQHF
TRBJ1-2,TRBV6-4,NA,NA,TGTGCCAGCTCATCGGACAGCTCCCCATTCTATGGCTACACCTTC,CASSSDSSPFYGYTF
TRBJ2-5,TRBV7-6,NA,NA,TGTGCCAGCAGCCGTCCAGACACCCAAGAGACCCAGTACTTC,CASSRPDTQETQYF
TRBJ1-2,TRBV7-2,NA,TRBD1,TGTGCCAGCAGCTTGAACCGAGGGACAGCCTATGGCTACACCTTC,CASSLNRGTAYGYTF
TRBJ1-2,TRBV10-1,NA,NA,TGCGCCAGCAGGGGGGCCCTCTCCTATGGCTACACCTTC,CASRGALSYGYTF